These 24 T cell receptor beta chains originate from one sample sequenced in a study of technical replicates of blood from a handful of donors. Clones were read by immunoSEQ multiplex PCR, and TCRdb kept only the in-frame ones, dropping some. The table records some 74,000 clones, about 89% of them present only once. Sequenced sample: T cells isolated from PBMCs. These receptors came from a human donor in good health.

This chain connects TRBV5-4 to TRBJ2-4; TRBD2 matches at 10 bases. From germline, CDR1 is SGHNT and CDR2 YYREEE (reference sequence). V shed 1 base, J shed 10 bases, and the junction held 5 bases outside the gene matches. The length of the CDR3 is 14 residues. The DNA of the CDR3 is TGTGCCAGCAGCTTGACGGGACTAGCGAGTATTCAGTACTTC. Translated, it gives CASSLTGLASIQYF.

This clone was detected only once. The chain uses TRBV5-1 and TRBJ2-1; D remains ambiguous. CDR1 and CDR2 from the germline V gene are SGHRS and YFSETQ. V shed 0 bases and J shed 7 bases, with 11 bases lying between them. This CDR3 spans 14 amino acids. The CDR3 nucleotides read TGCGCCAGCAGCTTGGTCCCCAACGGGAATGAGCAGTTCTTC. As protein: CASSLVPNGNEQFF.

The gene calls are TRBV18 and TRBJ1-2, with 10 bases that match TRBD1. Trimming took 3 bases from V and 0 from J; bases not matched to a gene: 1. Per the germline V gene, CDR1 is KGHSH and CDR2 is LQKENI. The CDR3 has 15 residues. The CDR3 region has the DNA TGTGCCAGCTCACCTGGACAGGGGGCTAACTATGGCTACACCTTC. Amino acids: CASSPGQGANYGYTF.

This clone has a single count. The gene calls are TRBV15 and TRBJ2-3; TRBD2 is a possible D gene (6 bases). Germline-derived CDR1 and CDR2 are LNHNV and YYDKDF (reference sequence). Trimming removed 4 bases at V and 2 bases at J, with 13 bases between. This CDR3 spans 15 amino acids. CDR3: CATSTRGGVTDTQYF. The DNA for the CDR3 is TGTGCCACCAGCACCCGTGGAGGGGTCACAGATACGCAGTATTTT.

This clone was counted once. The V and J genes are TRBV10-3 and TRBJ2-6, with 7 bases matching TRBD1. The V segment lost 10 bases and the J segment 4 bases; nucleotides outside the gene matches: 4. The CDR3 is made up of 13 amino acids. Looked up from germline, CDR1 is ENHRY and CDR2 is SYGVKD. The CDR3 is CASTGVGANVLTF. CDR3 nucleotide sequence: TGTGCCAGCACAGGGGTCGGGGCCAACGTCCTGACTTTC.

The sample holds one count of this clone. This chain uses TRBV7-2 with TRBJ2-7, with D perhaps TRBD1 (6 bases). Per germline, CDR1 SGHTA and CDR2 FQGNSA. The V end lost 2 bases, the J end lost 0 bases, and 11 bases lay between the germline ends. The CDR3 contains 15 residues. DNA for the CDR3: TGTGCCAGCAGCTTACCTGGACAGCTCTCCTACGAGCAGTACTTC. This encodes CASSLPGQLSYEQYF.

The V gene is TRBV6-5, the J gene TRBJ2-7; D may be TRBD1 (6 bases). V lost 5 bases and J 3 bases, leaving 17 bases between the germline ends. Per the germline V gene, CDR1 is MNHEY and CDR2 is SVGAGI. The CDR3 is 15 residues long. CDR3 bases: TGTGCCAGCAGTCCCACAAGCCAGGGGTTCTACGAGCAGTACTTC. It codes for CASSPTSQGFYEQYF.

This rearrangement joins TRBV7-9 to TRBJ2-1; possibly TRBD2 for D (5 bases). Germline V CDR1 and CDR2: SEHNR, FQNEAQ (reference sequence). This CDR3 contains 16 residues. V was trimmed by 3 bases and J by 2 bases, leaving 14 bases between them. This CDR3 is CASSLLDYLAYNEQFF. For the CDR3, the DNA is TGTGCCAGCAGCTTGCTTGACTACCTAGCCTACAATGAGCAGTTCTTC.

The chain uses TRBV2 and TRBJ1-1; 10 positions match TRBD1. The CDR3 runs 14 residues. Trimming took 4 bases from V and 5 from J; bases not matched to a gene: 4. Germline loops: CDR1 SNHLY, CDR2 FYNNEI. CDR3 in amino acids: CASSAGTGVTEAFF. CDR3 bases: TGTGCCAGCAGTGCGGGGACAGGGGTGACTGAAGCTTTCTTT.

In this sample, this clone turned up once. DNA of the CDR3: TGTGCCAGCAGCAAAGTGCAGACAGGGAGGAGTCAGCCCCAGCATTTT. Its translation: CASSKVQTGRSQPQHF. This chain uses TRBV21-1 with TRBJ1-5; the D call TRBD1 from the table was never checked on the DNA. TRBV21-1 is a pseudogene segment. The CDR3 loop spans 16 amino acids.

This chain connects TRBV18 to TRBJ1-1; the D is unclear. Germline CDR1 and CDR2: KGHSH and LQKENI. V lost 2 bases and J 3 bases, leaving 7 bases between the germline ends. The CDR3 is made up of 13 amino acids. The CDR3 region is CASSPVTDTEAFF. Written as DNA, the CDR3 is TGTGCCAGCTCACCAGTTACGGACACTGAAGCTTTCTTT. The whole variable domain, filled in from reference TRBV18 and TRBJ1-1, reads NAGVMQNPRHLVRRRGQEARLRCSPMKGHSHVYWYRQLPEEGLKFMVYLQKENIIDESGMPKERFSAEFPKEGPSILRIQQVVRGDSAAYFCASSPVTDTEAFFGQGTRLTVV.

This clone is a singleton in its sample. The chain links TRBV27 to TRBJ2-7, with TRBD2 as a possible D gene (6 bases). Germline V lookup: CDR1 MNHEY, CDR2 SMNVEV (reference sequence). The CDR3 is 14 residues long. V dropped 5 bases and J dropped 2 bases, with 13 bases sitting between them. The CDR3 DNA sequence: TGTGCCAGCAGTCAACGGGACTTTGCCTACGAGCAGTACTTC. Translated: CASSQRDFAYEQYF.

This sequence joins TRBV5-4 and TRBJ2-7, with 8 positions matching TRBD2. CDR1 is SGHNT, CDR2 YYREEE, per germline (reference sequence). The CDR3 is 14 amino acids. J gave up 5 bases and V 1 base, and 5 bases lay outside the gene matches. This CDR3 reads CASSLKGLDNEQYF. The CDR3 DNA reads as TGTGCCAGCAGCTTGAAGGGACTAGACAACGAGCAGTACTTC.

The genes are TRBV19 and TRBJ2-2, with a tentative D call TRBD2 (5 bases). The V gene lost 5 bases and the J gene lost 1 base, with 14 bases spanning the gap. This CDR3 comprises 16 residues. Germline CDR1 reads LNHDA; CDR2 reads SQIVND (reference sequence). CDR3 residues: CASSPRGVGNTGELFF. In nucleotides, the CDR3 is TGTGCCAGTAGTCCCCGGGGTGTAGGGAACACCGGGGAGCTGTTTTTT.

V usage is TRBV11-2 and J usage is TRBJ2-2, with TRBD2 matching 8 bases. The CDR3 length is 18 residues. CDR1 SGHAT and CDR2 FQNNGV come from the germline V gene. With 5 bases clipped from V and 0 bases from J, the junction kept 11 bases outside the gene matches. The CDR3 DNA is TGTGCCAGCAGCGGTAGTCCCCCGGGAGGGGCGAACACCGGGGAGCTGTTTTTT. It is translated as CASSGSPPGGANTGELFF.

This sequence joins TRBV30 and TRBJ2-1; D remains ambiguous. Per germline, CDR1 GTSNPN and CDR2 SVGIG (reference sequence). V gave up 4 bases and J gave up 8 bases, with 18 bases separating them. CDR3 length: 14 residues. Here the CDR3 reads CAWNEIPKRHEQFF. Written as DNA, the CDR3 is TGTGCCTGGAACGAGATACCCAAACGCCATGAGCAGTTCTTC.

This rearrangement joins TRBV6-5 to TRBJ1-1, with TRBD1 as a possible D gene (5 bases). The CDR3 is made up of 13 amino acids. CDR1 is MNHEY, CDR2 SVGAGI, per germline. Trimming took 8 bases from V and 0 from J, leaving 10 bases between them. DNA for the CDR3: TGTGCCAGCCGGACAAACATGAACACTGAAGCTTTCTTT. Its protein is CASRTNMNTEAFF.

This clone was recorded only once. The genes are TRBV28 and TRBJ2-7, with D perhaps TRBD1 (5 bases). CDR3 length: 13 amino acids. CDR1 is MDHEN and CDR2 is SYDVKM in the germline V gene. Trimming pared 4 bases from V and 2 bases from J, leaving 9 bases between. The chain's CDR3 is CASSSPGTYEQYF. As DNA, the CDR3 is TGTGCCAGCAGTTCCCCAGGGACCTACGAGCAGTACTTC.

The J gene is TRBJ2-7, the V gene TRBV5-6; TRBD2 matches 10 bases. V lost 3 bases to trimming and J lost 3 bases; unmatched junction nucleotides: 0. The length of the CDR3 is 13 residues. Germline lookup yields CDR1 SGHDT and CDR2 YYEEEE. The CDR3 sequence: CASSWTSGYEQYF. CDR3 DNA sequence: TGTGCCAGCAGCTGGACTAGCGGCTACGAGCAGTACTTC.

The rearrangement joins TRBV28 to TRBJ1-1, with 8 bases matching TRBD1. Trimming took 6 bases from V and 5 from J; bases not matched to a gene: 8. Germline V gene data show CDR1 as MDHEN and CDR2 as SYDVKM. CDR3 length: 14 residues. CDR3 sequence reads: CASRDRVLRTEAFF. In DNA form, the CDR3 reads TGTGCCAGCAGGGACAGGGTGTTGAGAACTGAAGCTTTCTTT.

The gene calls are TRBV7-9 and TRBJ1-4; D unclear. The CDR3 consists of 12 residues. The germline V gene encodes CDR1 SEHNR and CDR2 FQNEAQ (reference sequence). Trimming pared 10 bases from V and 6 bases from J, leaving 12 bases between. The CDR3 region is CATRGGHEKLFF. As DNA, the CDR3 is TGTGCCACCAGAGGAGGGCATGAAAAACTGTTTTTT.

The genes are TRBV20-1 and TRBJ1-2; maybe TRBD1 (6 bases). Between the trimmed V and J ends, which lost 5 bases and 6 bases, there was a span of 7 bases. The CDR3 runs to 10 residues. The germline V gene encodes CDR1 DFQATT and CDR2 SNEGSKA (reference sequence). In DNA form, the CDR3 reads TGCAGTGCTCACAGGGATGGCTACACCTTC. Protein: CSAHRDGYTF.

This clone came up a few times. This sequence joins TRBV15 and TRBJ1-1; 8 bases align to TRBD1. J gave up 7 bases and V 3 bases, and 4 bases lay outside the gene matches. The CDR3 is 13 amino acids. Per the germline V gene, CDR1 is LNHNV and CDR2 is YYDKDF (reference sequence). The CDR3 DNA reads TGTGCCACCAGCAGGACAGGGGAAGGTGAAGCTTTCTTT. Translating gives CATSRTGEGEAFF.

The chain carries TRBV7-6 and TRBJ2-7; the D is unclear. V lost 0 bases, J lost 3 bases, and 15 bases lay in between. Looked up from germline, CDR1 is SGHVS and CDR2 is FNYEAQ. CDR3 length equals 16 residues. This chain's CDR3 is CASSLAQEGLGYEQYF. As DNA, the CDR3 is TGTGCCAGCAGCTTAGCGCAGGAAGGTCTCGGCTACGAGCAGTACTTC.